A single T cell receptor (beta chain) is shown here with its context. This entry belongs to a study of blood T cell repertoires in COVID-19. About the research overall: PBMCs, B-cell-depleted T cells, or T cells provided the cDNA or gDNA that made up the material.

From germline, CDR1 is MDHEN and CDR2 SYDVKM. V dropped 3 bases and J dropped 7; count of bases not matched to a gene: 6. CDR3 length: 14 amino acids. Seattle enrolled patients during active infection and tracked them longitudinally. Authors' methods: Estimated nucleated cell counts came from reference gene primer amplification. The assay was immunoSEQ multiplex PCR, and TCRdb's table has in-frame clones only and misses some. The V and J calls and clone size are taken from that table; D and trimming were inferred from the DNA. This table has under 95,000 clones, 90% to 95% appearing once. The TCR comes from a man aged 50 to 59 with COVID-19, enrolled during active disease. Sequenced: peripheral blood. The chain uses TRBV28 and TRBJ1-2; the match to TRBD1 covers 9 bases. This CDR3 is CASSFEQGAVGYTF. For the CDR3, the DNA is TGTGCCAGCAGTTTTGAACAGGGGGCCGTTGGCTACACCTTC.